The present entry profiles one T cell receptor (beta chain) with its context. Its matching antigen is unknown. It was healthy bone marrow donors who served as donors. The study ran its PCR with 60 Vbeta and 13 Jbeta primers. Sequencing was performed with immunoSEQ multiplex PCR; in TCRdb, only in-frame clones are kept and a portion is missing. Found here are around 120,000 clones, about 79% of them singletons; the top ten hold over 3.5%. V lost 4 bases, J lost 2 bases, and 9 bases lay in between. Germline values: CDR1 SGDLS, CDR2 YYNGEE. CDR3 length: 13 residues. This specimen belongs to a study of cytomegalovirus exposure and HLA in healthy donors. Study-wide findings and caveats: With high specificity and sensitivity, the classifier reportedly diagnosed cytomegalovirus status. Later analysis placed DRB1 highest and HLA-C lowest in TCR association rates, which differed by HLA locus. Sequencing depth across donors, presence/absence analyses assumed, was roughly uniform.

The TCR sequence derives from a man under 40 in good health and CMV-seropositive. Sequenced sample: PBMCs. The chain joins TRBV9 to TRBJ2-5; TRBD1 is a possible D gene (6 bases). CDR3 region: CASSQTGQETQYF. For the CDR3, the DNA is TGTGCCAGCAGCCAAACAGGGCAAGAGACCCAGTACTTC.